This note documents a single TCR beta chain sequence. Its antigen remains unknown. Vbeta (60) and Jbeta (13) primers were used in the PCR. This table comes from immunoSEQ multiplex PCR, and its TCRdb copy is limited to in-frame clones, with some not included. The listing records more than 95,000 clones. This entry belongs to a study of cytomegalovirus exposure and HLA in healthy donors. CDR3 length equals 17 residues. Germline V gene sequence: CDR1 MDHEN, CDR2 SYDVKM. V lost 2 bases and J 0 bases, leaving 14 bases between the germline ends. The study's findings and limits: Upon later analysis, HLA-associated TCR beta chains proved more clonally expanded than other, equally common chains. Among the CMV-associated chains, three were confirmed in vitro as specific for CMV antigens. Most TCR sequences were uncommon, yet certain public TCRs appeared in many donors. Accurate prediction of HLA-A and HLA-B alleles (for most subjects) was reportedly achieved from TCR beta sequences.

The sequence came from a man aged 40-49 years in good health and CMV-seronegative. The sequencing sample was made of PBMCs. The chain recombines TRBV28 with TRBJ1-5, with a tentative D call TRBD1 (5 bases). The CDR3 is CASSLGGRPISNQPQHF. The CDR3 DNA follows: TGTGCCAGCAGTTTAGGGGGGAGACCCATTAGCAATCAGCCCCAGCATTTT.